This T cell receptor (beta chain) was observed in a study of T cell changes during pregnancy in multiple sclerosis. Profiled with immunoSEQ multiplex PCR; TCRdb holds only in-frame clones, not every one. The sample records approximately 70,000 clones, more than 85% being singletons. The CDR3 consists of 13 residues. Deletions cut 4 bases from V and 3 bases from J, with 7 bases between. From germline, CDR1 is SGHVS and CDR2 FNYEAQ. This clonotype was sampled from a female donor in good health, enrolled as a control in a pregnancy study. This chain connects TRBV7-6 to TRBJ2-1; D remains unclear. The sequencing used peripheral blood, collected in the first trimester of pregnancy. Here the CDR3 reads CASSSFFYNEQFF. Written as DNA, the CDR3 is TGTGCCAGCAGCTCCTTTTTCTACAATGAGCAGTTCTTC.